These T cell receptor beta chains were read from a single sample in a study of response to subunit inactivated influenza vaccine. TCRdb ran MiXCR on the RT-PCR reads and lists one entry per CDR3 protein. The repertoire consists of roughly 150,000 distinct CDR3 sequences, with 11% occurring once and the leading ten covering 9.5% to 15%. The sample was non-naive T cells sorted from PBMCs, taken 40 to 50 days after vaccination. The receptor set was obtained from a man in his fifties who received an inactivated influenza vaccine. The CDR3 runs from the conserved cysteine through the conserved F or W. The D gene is left open where the match is weak. Where a row states a size, it is once, few, many or the class of an expanded clone; other rows omit it.

V: TRBV5-1; J: TRBJ2-5; D: TRBD2; size: few; CDR3: CASCLGGTTYQETQYF; DNA: TGCGCCAGCTGCCTCGGGGGGACTACGTACCAAGAGACCCAGTACTTC
V: TRBV18; J: TRBJ1-1; D: NA; size: many; CDR3: CASSRGRSKILSNTEAFF; DNA: TGTGCCAGCTCACGGGGTCGCAGTAAAATCCTTTCGAACACTGAAGCTTTCTTT
V: TRBV14; J: TRBJ2-6; D: NA; size: many; CDR3: CASSQTGTGANVLTF; DNA: TGTGCCAGCAGCCAGACAGGAACTGGGGCCAACGTCCTGACTTTC
V: TRBV28; J: TRBJ2-1; D: TRBD1; size: few; CDR3: CASSTIVDRGLVEQFF; DNA: TGTGCCAGCAGTACTATCGTGGACAGGGGGCTTGTTGAGCAGTTCTTC
V: TRBV12-3/TRBV12-4; J: TRBJ2-3; D: NA; size: NA; CDR3: CASTPSVDTQYF; DNA: TGTGCCAGCACCCCCTCGGTAGATACGCAGTATTTT
V: TRBV27; J: TRBJ1-2; D: NA; size: NA; CDR3: CASSLSGEGSLYGYTF; DNA: TGTGCCAGCAGTTTATCGGGAGAGGGTAGCCTCTATGGCTACACCTTC
V: TRBV11-2; J: TRBJ2-1; D: NA; size: NA; CDR3: CASSLESSYNEQFF; DNA: TGTGCCAGCAGCTTGGAGAGCTCCTACAATGAGCAGTTCTTC
V: TRBV7-2; J: TRBJ1-3; D: TRBD1; size: NA; CDR3: CASSRDRLLSGNTIYF; DNA: TGTGCCAGCAGCAGGGACAGGCTCCTCTCTGGAAACACCATATATTTT
V: TRBV5-1; J: TRBJ1-1; D: NA; size: many; CDR3: CASSNGQPNTEAFF; DNA: TGCGCCAGCAGCAACGGACAACCGAACACTGAAGCTTTCTTT
V: TRBV19; J: TRBJ1-2; D: NA; size: NA; CDR3: CASKGYLYGYTF; DNA: TGTGCCAGTAAAGGCTACCTCTATGGCTACACCTTC
V: TRBV5-5; J: TRBJ2-5; D: NA; size: many; CDR3: CASSLLGTETQYF; DNA: TGTGCCAGCAGCCTGCTAGGTACCGAGACCCAGTACTTC
V: TRBV10-3; J: TRBJ1-5; D: TRBD1; size: few; CDR3: CAIGRQGDQPQHF; DNA: TGTGCCATCGGGAGACAGGGGGATCAGCCCCAGCATTTT
V: TRBV20-1; J: TRBJ2-2; D: NA; size: many; CDR3: CSARTERTGELFF; DNA: TGCAGTGCTAGGACAGAGCGTACCGGGGAGCTGTTTTTT
V: TRBV7-2; J: TRBJ1-5; D: NA; size: many; CDR3: CASSPQGDQPQHF; DNA: TGTGCCAGCAGCCCTCAGGGTGATCAGCCCCAGCATTTT
V: TRBV10-3; J: TRBJ2-3; D: TRBD2; size: many; CDR3: CAISGASGKTDTQYF; DNA: TGTGCCATCAGTGGGGCTAGCGGGAAGACAGATACGCAGTATTTT
V: TRBV7-9; J: TRBJ1-3; D: NA; size: many; CDR3: CASSFGLSSGNTIYF; DNA: TGTGCCAGCAGCTTCGGACTGAGCTCTGGAAACACCATATATTTT
V: TRBV18; J: TRBJ2-7; D: TRBD1; size: NA; CDR3: CASSPTTGGPYEQYF; DNA: TGTGCCAGCTCACCTACGACAGGGGGGCCCTACGAGCAGTACTTC
V: TRBV7-9; J: TRBJ2-7; D: TRBD1; size: many; CDR3: CASSAGQGGEQYF; DNA: TGTGCCAGCAGCGCCGGACAGGGAGGCGAGCAGTACTTC
V: TRBV11-2; J: TRBJ2-6; D: NA; size: NA; CDR3: CASSLGPGRGSSGANVLTF; DNA: TGTGCCAGCAGCTTAGGACCGGGACGGGGGTCTTCCGGGGCCAACGTCCTGACTTTC
V: TRBV5-6; J: TRBJ2-3; D: NA; size: few; CDR3: CASSWTSTDTQYF; DNA: TGTGCCAGCAGCTGGACTAGCACAGATACGCAGTATTTT
V: TRBV14; J: TRBJ1-1; D: NA; size: NA; CDR3: CASSLIGDTEAFF; DNA: TGTGCCAGCAGCCTCATCGGGGACACTGAAGCTTTCTTT
V: TRBV4-3; J: TRBJ2-7; D: NA; size: NA; CDR3: CASSQGGTYEQYF; DNA: TGCGCCAGCAGCCAGGGGGGAACCTACGAGCAGTACTTC
V: TRBV7-9; J: TRBJ2-7; D: TRBD1; size: NA; CDR3: CASSLGWDRGYEQYF; DNA: TGTGCCAGCAGCTTAGGCTGGGACAGGGGGTACGAGCAGTACTTC
V: TRBV6-5; J: TRBJ2-1; D: TRBD2; size: NA; CDR3: CASSYSSGNYNEQFF; DNA: TGTGCCAGCAGTTACTCTAGCGGGAACTACAATGAGCAGTTCTTC
V: TRBV4-3; J: TRBJ2-3; D: NA; size: few; CDR3: CASSQDDITDTQYF; DNA: TGCGCCAGCAGCCAAGATGATATCACAGATACGCAGTATTTT
V: TRBV29-1; J: TRBJ2-3; D: TRBD2; size: few; CDR3: CSVEGLAGGGGILDTQYF; DNA: TGCAGCGTTGAGGGACTAGCGGGAGGCGGGGGCATCCTAGATACGCAGTATTTT
V: TRBV20-1; J: TRBJ2-3; D: TRBD2; size: NA; CDR3: CSELSGVTDTQYF; DNA: TGCAGTGAGTTAAGCGGGGTCACAGATACGCAGTATTTT
V: TRBV20-1; J: TRBJ2-5; D: NA; size: many; CDR3: CSAPPGGDTQYF; DNA: TGCAGTGCTCCCCCAGGTGGGGATACCCAGTACTTC
V: TRBV12-3/TRBV12-4; J: TRBJ2-3; D: NA; size: many; CDR3: CASTPGSRTGTQYF; DNA: TGTGCCAGCACCCCGGGATCGCGGACGGGTACGCAGTATTTT
V: TRBV7-2; J: TRBJ1-6; D: TRBD1; size: NA; CDR3: CASSGGTGYNSPLHF; DNA: TGTGCCAGCAGCGGCGGGACAGGGTATAATTCACCCCTCCACTTT
V: TRBV30; J: TRBJ2-7; D: TRBD2; size: NA; CDR3: CAWSPGLGPYEQYF; DNA: TGTGCCTGGAGTCCGGGACTAGGGCCCTACGAGCAGTACTTC
V: TRBV2; J: TRBJ2-7; D: TRBD1; size: many; CDR3: CASSWDRGDYEQYF; DNA: TGTGCCAGCAGTTGGGACAGGGGCGACTACGAGCAGTACTTC
V: TRBV2; J: TRBJ2-1; D: TRBD2; size: NA; CDR3: CASSELSGSSYNEQFF; DNA: TGTGCCAGCAGTGAACTCAGCGGGAGCTCCTACAATGAGCAGTTCTTC
V: TRBV5-1; J: TRBJ1-2; D: TRBD1; size: many; CDR3: CASSSGQGADGYTF; DNA: TGCGCCAGCAGCTCAGGACAGGGGGCGGATGGCTACACCTTC
V: TRBV4-2; J: TRBJ2-2; D: NA; size: few; CDR3: CASSGTGALTGELFF; DNA: TGTGCCAGCAGCGGAACGGGAGCTCTCACCGGGGAGCTGTTTTTT
V: TRBV10-3; J: TRBJ2-7; D: TRBD1; size: NA; CDR3: CAISPDRVGEQYF; DNA: TGTGCCATCAGTCCGGACAGGGTAGGAGAGCAGTACTTC
V: TRBV6-1; J: TRBJ2-5; D: TRBD2; size: NA; CDR3: CASSRLADTGETQYF; DNA: TGTGCCAGCAGTCGACTAGCGGACACAGGCGAGACCCAGTACTTC
V: TRBV6-5; J: TRBJ1-5; D: NA; size: few; CDR3: CASSLTSWQPQHF; DNA: TGTGCCAGCAGTTTAACATCATGGCAGCCCCAGCATTTT
V: TRBV20-1; J: TRBJ1-3; D: NA; size: NA; CDR3: CSASFQTNSGNTIYF; DNA: TGCAGTGCTAGTTTCCAGACTAACTCTGGAAACACCATATATTTT
V: TRBV20-1; J: TRBJ1-4; D: TRBD1; size: few; CDR3: CSARGQGEKLFF; DNA: TGCAGTGCTCGCGGACAGGGCGAAAAACTGTTTTTT
V: TRBV29-1; J: TRBJ1-2; D: NA; size: many; CDR3: CSVDTTDGYYGYTF; DNA: TGCAGCGTTGATACCACCGACGGGTACTATGGCTACACCTTC
V: TRBV29-1; J: TRBJ2-1; D: NA; size: many; CDR3: CSVGLNEQFF; DNA: TGCAGCGTTGGCCTAAATGAGCAGTTCTTC
V: TRBV12-3/TRBV12-4; J: TRBJ2-3; D: TRBD1; size: many; CDR3: CASTPLSGGGDTQYF; DNA: TGTGCCAGCACTCCCTTATCAGGGGGCGGAGATACGCAGTATTTT
V: TRBV6-2/TRBV6-3; J: TRBJ2-1; D: NA; size: NA; CDR3: CASRYRQGRSSSYNEQFF; DNA: TGTGCCAGCAGATATCGGCAGGGGCGCTCCTCATCCTACAATGAGCAGTTCTTC
V: TRBV20-1; J: TRBJ1-2; D: TRBD1; size: few; CDR3: CSARDRWETGWYGYTF; DNA: TGCAGTGCTAGAGATAGGTGGGAGACAGGGTGGTATGGCTACACCTTC
V: TRBV5-1; J: TRBJ2-3; D: TRBD1; size: few; CDR3: CASSRRSGQGASDTQYF; DNA: TGCGCCAGCAGCCGAAGGTCGGGACAGGGGGCTTCAGATACGCAGTATTTT
V: TRBV6-1; J: TRBJ2-6; D: NA; size: many; CDR3: CASSSSGANVLTF; DNA: TGTGCCAGCAGCTCGTCTGGGGCCAACGTCCTGACTTTC
V: TRBV7-7; J: TRBJ2-5; D: TRBD2; size: NA; CDR3: CASGTSGGQETQYF; DNA: TGTGCTAGCGGGACTAGCGGGGGCCAAGAGACCCAGTACTTC
V: TRBV5-6; J: TRBJ1-1; D: NA; size: few; CDR3: CASSLDGLGGLNTEAFF; DNA: TGTGCCAGCAGCTTAGATGGGCTGGGAGGGCTGAACACTGAAGCTTTCTTT
V: TRBV10-3; J: TRBJ2-3; D: TRBD2; size: many; CDR3: CAISESPSGSSTDTQYF; DNA: TGTGCCATCAGTGAGTCCCCTAGCGGGTCTAGCACAGATACGCAGTATTTT
V: TRBV24-1; J: TRBJ2-5; D: NA; size: few; CDR3: CATREGAKETQYF; DNA: TGTGCCACCAGAGAAGGGGCGAAAGAGACCCAGTACTTC